These T cell receptor beta chains were read from a single sample in a study of neurological immune-mediated disorders. TCRdb passed the 5' RACE reads through MiXCR, listing each CDR3 protein once. Among approximately 51,000 distinct CDR3 sequences listed, 3% to 4% were seen once. Sequences were obtained from PBMCs. The receptors were gathered from a man aged 40-49 years with multiple sclerosis. CDR3s leave out the opening cysteine and the closing phenylalanine or tryptophan. Each record gives: J gene, V gene, CDR3 protein.

>TRBJ1-1|TRBV19
ASSIAMNTEAF
>TRBJ2-7|TRBV6-1
ASSEFTQVDGEQY
>TRBJ1-5|TRBV7-2
ASSERSNQPQH
>TRBJ1-5|TRBV6-5
ASRQGSNQPQN
>TRBJ2-1|TRBV3-1
ASSDSNEQF
>TRBJ1-5|TRBV19
ASIPRQGVSQPQH
>TRBJ1-5|TRBV4-1
AGSRTEDQPQN
>TRBJ2-5|TRBV6-1
ASSEAPGTGQETQY
>TRBJ2-2|TRBV20-1
SVGDLFTGELF
>TRBJ2-7|TRBV5-1
ASSFWGGEQY
>TRBJ2-3|TRBV6-5
ASSYGTGIADTQY
>TRBJ1-6|TRBV20-1
SAGRSPLH
>TRBJ1-5|TRBV5-1
ASSADGQGNQPQH
>TRBJ2-3|TRBV7-3
ASSLTHQTDTQY
>TRBJ2-3|TRBV6-5
ASSYDQGLAGTDTQY
>TRBJ2-7|TRBV3-1
ASAEQGPYEQY
>TRBJ2-1|TRBV28
ASRTGPNYNEQF
>TRBJ2-3|TRBV12-3/TRBV12-4
ASSFRQGGDTQY
>TRBJ1-5|TRBV7-8
ASSPARGNQPQH
>TRBJ2-5|TRBV12-3/TRBV12-4
ASSLSQAQY